The clone carrying this T cell receptor beta chain was seen repeatedly, ten times or more. The sample originates from a study of blood T cell repertoires in COVID-19. Study-level background: Some COVID-19 samples were acute and others convalescent; all came from the United States, Italy and Spain. Sample material is recorded as cDNA or gDNA derived from T cells, B-cell-depleted T cells, or PBMCs.

Authors' analysis steps: Estimation of nucleated cell counts relied on the amplification of reference gene primers. Repertoires were generated with immunoSEQ multiplex PCR, while TCRdb's copy carries only in-frame clones and drops some. That table is the source of V, J and clone size, and D and trimming were worked out from the DNA. The table records around 33,000 clones, 75% to 80% of them present only once. Specimen: peripheral blood. The sequence derives from a human donor in a cohort sampled during active COVID-19.

CDR3 in amino acids: CASSDTAGGYNEQFF. The CDR3 nucleotides are TGTGCCAGCAGTGATACGGCAGGGGGATACAATGAGCAGTTCTTC. The V call is TRBV25-1, the J call TRBJ2-1; TRBD1 matches 7 bases. Looked up from germline, CDR1 is MGHDK and CDR2 is SYGVNS. The CDR3 sequence is 15 residues long. After removal of 3 bases from V and 4 bases from J, the junction contained 6 bases not matched to a gene.